Detailed here is one T cell receptor beta chain. This clonotype was counted a few times. Its antigen is not yet known. Base qualities are missing; no much larger clone stands one base away. The source of the sample is a study of post-analysis software for immune sequencing data (dated by TCRdb to between 2014 and 2017). For the study in its entirety: Disease courses on record covered relapsing-remitting, secondary progressive and progressive-relapsing multiple sclerosis, though some patients had no subtype annotation. Patient repertoires were compared against roughly 12 previously published healthy control repertoires from donors aged 6 to 25 years. A subset of samples was prepared in parallel using single-end sample barcoding, then pooled and co-amplified after Illumina adapter ligation. General conclusions and limits of the study: Normalized Chao1 diversity was significantly lower in multiple sclerosis patients than controls, suggesting substantial peripheral T-cell clonal expansion. The multiple sclerosis patient group was slightly younger than the control group. Significantly higher frequencies in patients than in controls were found for roughly 5 TRBV segments, including TRBV5-6, TRBV5-1 and TRBV20-1. Direct clustering with F measure revealed strong co-clustering of samples prepared in the same batch, which led to a batch-effect correction.

To prepare the library, PCR was applied. The sample was run on an Illumina HiSeq 2500. To reduce PCR and sequencing biases, unique molecular identifiers were incorporated into the TCR beta cDNA libraries. Some 500,000 cDNA molecules were obtained per 1 to 10 million input T cells, so each molecule approximated one T cell. Patient libraries were prepared and sequenced with the same protocol used for the earlier healthy control dataset. Within a given batch, samples were prepared together, multiplexed and sequenced on the same HiSeq lane. Regarding the original processing steps: MIGEC handled the raw barcoded reads, throwing out single-read molecular identifier groups before consensus assembly and CDR3 extraction. VDJtools was used for post-analysis of the clonotype tables, with diversity normalized by down-sampling every dataset to the smallest sample size. Repertoire overlap clustering matched CDR3 amino acid but not nucleotide sequences to correct batch-related cross-sample contamination. TCRdb ran its own pipeline on the public reads, namely fastp trimming at Q25 and MiXCR clone calling, and kept in-frame beta chains. Rows merge per CDR3 protein into single entries with the most common DNA and genes. None of the V and J calls come from the authors' own analysis; TCRdb made them. This sample comprises 450,000 or so distinct CDR3 sequences, 40% to 55% of them detected only once. Of the sample, about an eighth falls within the top ten clones.

To demonstrate the VDJtools post-analysis software, the study profiled TCR beta repertoires from the peripheral blood of 10 to 15 young patients with multiple sclerosis. The multiple sclerosis patients were children and adolescents between roughly 6 and 15 years of age. Its CDR3 holds 17 amino acids, cysteine through phenylalanine. Of all the DNA, just the CDR3 is kept, 51 bases in frame from base 1. CDR1 and CDR2 are drawn from the germline V gene: SGHDT, YYEEEE. V ends up 1 base short and J 1 base short, with an unmatched junction base count of 9. Here the chain combines TRBV5-6 and TRBJ2-7; TRBD2 aligns with 9 central bases. Input material: blood. The sequence derives from a girl between 5 and 17 years old with multiple sclerosis. The nucleotides are TGTGCCAGCAGCTTGAGTGGGTTTAGCGGGGGTTCCTACGAGCAGTACTTC. Its amino acids are CASSLSGFSGGSYEQYF.